The clone carrying this T cell receptor (beta chain) was seen only a few times. These data originate in a study of a mutant IDH1 vaccine in newly diagnosed glioma. Time point given: baseline, week 1 (first vaccination visit). The treatment: pre-vaccination baseline after standard-of-care therapy. The data were produced by immunoSEQ multiplex PCR, yet TCRdb's version contains in-frame clones alone and is incomplete. The profile shows 90,000 to 95,000 clones, roughly 85% of them singletons. The TCR was taken from a woman aged 45-60 years with glioma. This material consisted of PBMCs, taken from a glioma patient treated with radiotherapy, temozolomide or both.

This CDR3 reads CASSLKSNFWVSRHF. In nucleotides, the CDR3 is TGTGCCAGCAGCTTAAAGTCCAATTTTTGGGTCTCCCGGCATTTT. The chain links TRBV7-3 to TRBJ1-5; D is unresolved. CDR3 length: 15 residues. The V end lost 1 base, the J end lost 15 bases, and 22 bases lay between the germline ends. The germline CDR1 and CDR2 sequences are SGHTA and FQGTGA.